This paragraph covers one TCR beta chain sequence. The antigen it recognizes is unknown. Per-base quality was not reported, and no clone a single base away is much larger than it. V is cut by 5 bases and J by 4 bases, and the space between the germline ends is 8 bases. The germline V gene encodes CDR1 LNHDA and CDR2 SQIVND (reference sequence). The CDR3 contains 13 residues, cysteine and phenylalanine counted. Left in the record is the CDR3 DNA by itself, 39 bases read in frame from the first base. The data originate from a study of blood T cell repertoires in COVID-19 (dated by TCRdb to 2018 to 2020). As for the study more broadly: Samples from collaborators originated in the United States, Italy and Spain and spanned both the acute and convalescent phases of COVID-19. Deeply sampled blood TCRbeta repertoires from subjects exposed to, actively infected with, or recovered from COVID-19 were included in the dataset. The repertoires were made available in a free public database intended to serve as a resource for research on the immune response to SARS-CoV-2. The prospective study material was composed of cDNA or gDNA derived from T cells, B-cell-depleted T cells, or PBMCs. Where HLA class I and class II types were available, the types were taken from metadata supplied by the sample provider, not from assay-based typing. Samples were obtained from the ongoing ImmuneRACE study (first 160 participants) and from 950 to 1,500 subjects provided by 6 global collaborators. Sample metadata almost always included a de-identified subject ID, COVID-19 status, age in years and sex.

Participants in the prospective study were enrolled through a virtual design, were aged about 18 to 100 years, and lived in fewer than 30 United States geographic areas. Cohort assignment in the prospective study relied on participant-reported clinical history from a screening survey and a study questionnaire. Each participant in the prospective study had whole blood, serum and a nasopharyngeal or oropharyngeal swab collected by mobile phlebotomists. Over a roughly two-month period, participants in the prospective study had the option of providing additional blood draws and questionnaires. Blood samples from the prospective study were shipped frozen or at room temperature prior to DNA extraction. The immunoSEQ Assay, a bias-controlled multiplex PCR, was used to amplify TCRbeta CDR3 regions from genomic DNA. Per the source publication's procedure: The number of nucleated cells in each sample was estimated by amplification of reference gene primers within the assay. To quantify the absolute abundance of each unique TCRbeta CDR3 rearrangement, sequence reads were collapsed and filtered. For each sample, productive Simpson clonality was calculated as the square root of Simpson's diversity index across productive rearrangements. This immuneACCESS table, as held by TCRdb, lists in-frame sequences with V and J called but not all clones. Of the missing ones, under half trace to an unresolved V gene in checked studies; the others have no known cause. The DNA gave D and trimming, while V, J and clone size come from that table. Across this sample there are 130,000 to 150,000 clones, with 70% to 90% seen only once. The ten largest account for 0.95% to 1.5% of the sample.

Study-level results and caveats: Clinical and demographic metadata were provided uncurated, with the amount varying by source and participant.

The chain was built from TRBV19 and TRBJ2-2; no D segment can be confidently identified. The source is a woman in her twenties or thirties with acute COVID-19. Sequencing was done on a sample of PBMCs or T cells enriched from blood (not recorded which). At the DNA level, the sequence is TGTGCCAGTAGTTGGCTCGTCACCGGGGAGCTGTTTTTT. Translation gives CASSWLVTGELFF.